This T cell receptor (beta chain) appears in the sequencing data of a study of blood T cell repertoires in COVID-19. Study details: T cells, B-cell-depleted T cells, or PBMCs provided the cDNA or gDNA that served as material.

Participants' reported clinical history set cohort assignment. Only in-frame clones appear in the TCRdb table, and some are missing; sequencing was by immunoSEQ multiplex PCR. Counted here are some 62,000 clones, roughly 80% occurring once; the ten biggest clones make up approximately 4%. The length of the CDR3 is 13 residues. V lost 3 bases and J lost 4, with 9 bases in between. CDR1 and CDR2 (germline): MDHEN, SYDVKM. The chain is built from TRBV28 and TRBJ1-2; weak D call: TRBD1 (5 bases). The TCR comes from a woman aged 40-49 years with acute COVID-19. Sequencing was done on a sample of PBMCs or T cells enriched from blood (not recorded which). DNA of the CDR3: TGTGCCAGCAGTTTTGGGGGGGGCTATGGCTACACCTTC. This translates into CASSFGGGYGYTF.